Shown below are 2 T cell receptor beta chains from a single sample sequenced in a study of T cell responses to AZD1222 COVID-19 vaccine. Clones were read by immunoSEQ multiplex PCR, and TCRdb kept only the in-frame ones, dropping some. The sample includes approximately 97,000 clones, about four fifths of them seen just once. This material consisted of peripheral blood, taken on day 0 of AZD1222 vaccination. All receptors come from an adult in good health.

The CDR3 DNA sequence: TGCAGCGTTCTGCTGGGACAGTCCCTAAACACTGAAGCTTTCTTT. Protein: CSVLLGQSLNTEAFF. The rearrangement uses TRBV29-1 and TRBJ1-1; the match to TRBD1 covers 7 bases. Germline CDR1 reads SQVTM; CDR2 reads ANQGSEA. This CDR3 spans 15 amino acids. After removal of 5 bases from V and 2 bases from J, the junction contained 11 bases not matched to a gene.

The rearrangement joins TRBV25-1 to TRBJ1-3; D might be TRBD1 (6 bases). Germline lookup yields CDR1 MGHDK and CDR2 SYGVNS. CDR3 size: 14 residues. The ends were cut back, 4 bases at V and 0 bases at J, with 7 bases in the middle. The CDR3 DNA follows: TGTGCCAGCAGTGCAGGGGACTCTGGAAACACCATATATTTT. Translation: CASSAGDSGNTIYF.